The rows below give T cell receptor beta chains drawn from one sample of a study of CXCR3-negative and CXCR3-positive naive CD8 T cells. No DNA is given; TCRdb re-called the 5' RACE reads and lists each CDR3 protein once. This sample lists thousands of distinct CDR3 sequences; its ten largest clones have 1.2%. The source material was naive CXCR3+ CD8+ T cells from blood. The receptors were gathered from a human donor in good health. Some clones in this sample may be carry-over from other donors' samples. Each CDR3 is given with its conserved first and last residue. Size values are once, few and many counts, or a class for expanded clones, and some rows have none.

abundance	v_gene	j_gene	CDR3aa
NA	TRBV7-9	TRBJ1-2	CASSPQDPPRVYGYTF
NA	TRBV14	TRBJ2-7	CASSPRPGTGNEQYF
NA	TRBV12-3/TRBV12-4	TRBJ1-5	CASSPPVLDRHSNQPQHF
NA	TRBV12-3/TRBV12-4	TRBJ2-2	CASSEGTGELFF
NA	TRBV15	TRBJ2-2	CATSFRPGTGSPDTGELFF
medium-sized	TRBV27	TRBJ2-5	CASSPLEQETQYF
NA	TRBV28	TRBJ2-7	CASSFTGDRSTYEQYF
NA	TRBV29-1	TRBJ2-1	CSVEDDGSSYNEQFF
medium-sized	TRBV20-1	TRBJ2-1	CSARDLLGRGSSYNEQFF
medium-sized	TRBV5-1	TRBJ2-1	CASSLAGNEQFF
NA	TRBV29-1	TRBJ2-1	CSVVSAGDNEQFF
medium-sized	TRBV27	TRBJ2-6	CASSSRRTYSSGANVLTF
NA	TRBV4-1	TRBJ1-1	CASSRQWQGGMNTEAFF
medium-sized	TRBV12-3/TRBV12-4	TRBJ2-7	CASRTTDTYEQYF
medium-sized	TRBV9	TRBJ1-6	CASSAGGRSSYNSPLHF
NA	TRBV23-1	TRBJ1-1	CASSQSQGAMNTEAFF
NA	TRBV11-2	TRBJ1-1	CASSLTSGGIAEAFF
medium-sized	TRBV6-5	TRBJ1-1	CASSYGGGLTEAFF
NA	TRBV13	TRBJ1-2	CASSLDRGYGYTF
medium-sized	TRBV29-1	TRBJ2-7	CSASTGYAYEQYF
NA	TRBV5-4	TRBJ2-1	CASSLRATSYNEQFF
NA	TRBV11-1	TRBJ1-1	CASSPQGGADTEAFF
medium-sized	TRBV5-1	TRBJ2-1	CASSLASGGTYNEQFF
medium-sized	TRBV7-2	TRBJ2-7	CASSARDRVGYEQYF
NA	TRBV20-1	TRBJ2-7	CSASEPGHPTYEQYF
medium-sized	TRBV6-6	TRBJ2-2	CASSFWGRENTGELFF
NA	TRBV29-1	TRBJ2-1	CSVESRGTKSEQFF
medium-sized	TRBV20-1	TRBJ2-1	CSAVVIPPAGVLHSYNEQFF
NA	TRBV6-5	TRBJ2-7	CASRETGPLIGIDEQYF
NA	TRBV19	TRBJ1-1	CASRAWTGNTEAFF
NA	TRBV29-1	TRBJ2-6	CSVEDTSGSGANVLTF
NA	TRBV9	TRBJ1-1	CASNPGTASKNTEAFF
NA	TRBV27	TRBJ2-5	CASSLSRAGETQYF
medium-sized	TRBV5-8	TRBJ2-7	CASRILAELSYEQYF
medium-sized	TRBV29-1	TRBJ2-7	CSVAGTGEVYEQYF
NA	TRBV29-1	TRBJ2-7	CSVVGGGSYEQYF
medium-sized	TRBV12-3/TRBV12-4	TRBJ2-3	CASSLIGRNRVGGTDTQYF
NA	TRBV29-1	TRBJ2-7	CSVARTGADEQYF
NA	TRBV7-9	TRBJ1-4	CASSLEIPGEKLFF
medium-sized	TRBV29-1	TRBJ2-7	CSVVPGGPHEQYF